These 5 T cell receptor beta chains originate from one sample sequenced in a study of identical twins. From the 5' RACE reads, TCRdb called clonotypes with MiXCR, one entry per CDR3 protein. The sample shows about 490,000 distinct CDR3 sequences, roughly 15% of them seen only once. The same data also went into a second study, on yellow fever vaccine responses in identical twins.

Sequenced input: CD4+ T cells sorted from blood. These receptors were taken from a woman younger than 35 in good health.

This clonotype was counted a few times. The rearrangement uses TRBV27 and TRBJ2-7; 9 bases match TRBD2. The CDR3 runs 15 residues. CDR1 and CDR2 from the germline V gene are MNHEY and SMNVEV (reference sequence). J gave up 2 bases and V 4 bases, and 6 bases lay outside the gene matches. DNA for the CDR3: TGTGCCAGCAGTTCACCGACTAGCGGCACCTACGAGCAGTACTTC. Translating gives CASSSPTSGTYEQYF.

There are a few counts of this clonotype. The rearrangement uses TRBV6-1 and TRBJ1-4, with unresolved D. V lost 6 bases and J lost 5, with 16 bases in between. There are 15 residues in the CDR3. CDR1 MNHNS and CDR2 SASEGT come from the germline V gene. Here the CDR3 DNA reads TGTGCCAGCAGCCGGACTACACTCCTCAATGAAAAACTGTTTTTT. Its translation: CASSRTTLLNEKLFF.

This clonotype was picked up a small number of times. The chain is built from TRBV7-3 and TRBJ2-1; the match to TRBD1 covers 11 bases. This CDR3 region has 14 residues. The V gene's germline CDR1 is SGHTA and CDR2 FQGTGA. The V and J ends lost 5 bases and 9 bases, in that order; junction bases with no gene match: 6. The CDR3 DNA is TGTGCCAGCAGCCGGGACAGGGGGAGCCCTGAGCAGTTCTTC. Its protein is CASSRDRGSPEQFF.

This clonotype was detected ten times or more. CDR3 region: CASSSFGRTGSSYNEQFF. DNA of the CDR3: TGTGCCAGCAGTTCCTTTGGCAGGACGGGGAGCTCCTACAATGAGCAGTTCTTC. The chain employs TRBV6-5 and TRBJ2-1; TRBD2 is a possible D gene (5 bases). The CDR3 is made up of 18 amino acids. CDR1 is MNHEY, CDR2 SVGAGI, per germline. V dropped 4 bases and J dropped 0 bases, with 19 bases sitting between them.

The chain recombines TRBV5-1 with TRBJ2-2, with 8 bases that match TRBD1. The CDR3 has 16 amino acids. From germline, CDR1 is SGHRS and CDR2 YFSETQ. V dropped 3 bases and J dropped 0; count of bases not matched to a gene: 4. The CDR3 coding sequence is TGCGCCAGCAGCTCCCTGACAGGGGCGAACACCGGGGAGCTGTTTTTT. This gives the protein CASSSLTGANTGELFF.